Listed here are 18 T cell receptor beta chains from one sample, sequenced in a study of cytomegalovirus exposure and HLA in healthy donors. The PCR contained 60 Vbeta and 13 Jbeta primers. Assay: immunoSEQ multiplex PCR; the TCRdb copy retains only in-frame clones and omits some. The sample lists some 130,000 clones; over 60% were seen once. The sample consisted of PBMCs. These receptors all stem from a male donor in good health and CMV-seropositive.

V is TRBV7-8 and J is TRBJ1-1, with D maybe TRBD1 (6 bases). This CDR3 is built from 17 residues. Trimming shortened V by 0 bases and J by 0 bases, and 14 bases separated the two germline ends. Per the germline V gene, CDR1 is SGHVS and CDR2 is FQNEAQ. The CDR3 sequence: CASSLAVRQGLNTEAFF. In DNA form, the CDR3 reads TGTGCCAGCAGCTTAGCAGTTCGGCAGGGGCTGAACACTGAAGCTTTCTTT.

The chain recombines TRBV19 with TRBJ1-5; 11 positions match TRBD1. This CDR3 is built from 15 residues. Germline-derived CDR1 and CDR2 are LNHDA and SQIVND (reference sequence). The ends lost 5 bases at V and 4 bases at J; junction bases unmatched: 4. CDR3 nucleotide sequence: TGTGCCAGTAGTCCCGGGGACAGGGGGAATCAGCCCCAGCATTTT. Translation gives CASSPGDRGNQPQHF. The full variable domain, in which reference TRBV19 and TRBJ1-5 provide the parts outside the CDR3, is DGGITQSPKYLFRKEGQNVTLSCEQNLNHDAMYWYRQDPGQGLRLIYYSQIVNDFQKGDIAEGYSVSREKKESFPLTVTSAQKNPTAFYLCASSPGDRGNQPQHFGDGTRLSIL.

The chain uses TRBV13 and TRBJ2-5, with 9 bases aligning to TRBD2. This CDR3 has 16 residues. CDR1 and CDR2 from the germline V gene are PRHDT and FYEKMQ (reference sequence). The junction had 4 bases not matched to a gene; V was cut back by 0 bases and J by 2 bases. CDR3 in DNA: TGTGCCAGCAGCTTAGGGACTAGCGGACTTCAAGAGACCCAGTACTTC. This codes for CASSLGTSGLQETQYF.

The table lists this clone with a few counts. The chain employs TRBV11-1 and TRBJ2-7, with D perhaps matching TRBD1 (6 bases). The CDR3 is 16 residues long. The ends were cut back, 5 bases at V and 2 bases at J, with 19 bases in the middle. Germline V gives CDR1 SGHAT, CDR2 FQDESV (reference sequence). This chain's CDR3 is CASSPGHLVIPYEQYF. CDR3 DNA sequence: TGTGCCAGCAGCCCGGGACACCTGGTGATCCCCTACGAGCAGTACTTC.

The V gene is TRBV5-1, the J gene TRBJ2-1; 7 bases map to TRBD1. The germline gives CDR1 SGHRS, CDR2 YFSETQ. Losses at the gene ends were 0 bases for V and 3 bases for J; bases not matched to a gene: 6. The CDR3 spans 16 residues. This CDR3 is CASSLGPTGSYNEQFF. As DNA, the CDR3 is TGCGCCAGCAGCTTGGGACCGACAGGGAGCTACAATGAGCAGTTCTTC.

The chain carries TRBV2 and TRBJ2-1; 9 positions match TRBD1. The CDR3 consists of 14 residues. The V and J ends lost 8 bases and 4 bases, in that order; junction bases with no gene match: 6. Germline V lookup: CDR1 SNHLY, CDR2 FYNNEI. The CDR3 sequence: CASFIGQGYNEQFF. Here the CDR3 DNA reads TGTGCCAGCTTTATCGGACAGGGGTACAATGAGCAGTTCTTC.

This chain uses TRBV29-1 with TRBJ1-4; tentatively, D is TRBD1 (5 bases). Germline V gene sequence: CDR1 SQVTM, CDR2 ANQGSEA. This CDR3 spans 13 amino acids. V was cut by 7 bases and J by 6 bases, with 15 bases left in between. The CDR3 sequence: CSDRTLPHEKLFF. CDR3 coding DNA: TGCAGCGACAGGACGCTACCTCATGAAAAACTGTTTTTT.

As concerns this clone: The identical CDR3 is also encoded by other nucleotide sequences in the sample. The V call is TRBV30, the J call TRBJ2-3; maybe TRBD1 (6 bases). CDR3 size: 12 residues. V lost 0 bases to trimming and J lost 5 bases, with 6 bases between them. Germline assignment: CDR1 GTSNPN and CDR2 SVGIG (reference sequence). The CDR3 bases are TGTGCCTGGAGTGTAGGGGGAGATACGCAGTATTTT. Translated: CAWSVGGDTQYF. The full variable domain, rest sourced from reference TRBV30 and TRBJ2-3, is SQTIHQWPATLVQPVGSPLSLECTVEGTSNPNLYWYRQAAGRGLQLLFYSVGIGQISSEVPQNLSASRPQDRQFILSSKKLLLSDSGFYLCAWSVGGDTQYFGPGTRLTVL.

V usage is TRBV4-3 and J usage is TRBJ2-1; the match to TRBD1 covers 7 bases. CDR1 LGHNA and CDR2 YSLEER come from the germline V gene. This CDR3 is 16 amino acids long. The V gene end was trimmed by 0 bases and the J gene end by 5 bases; junction bases not matched to a gene: 7. In DNA form, the CDR3 reads TGCGCCAGCAGCCAAGATCAGGGGGAGCTAGACAATGAGCAGTTCTTC. It encodes CASSQDQGELDNEQFF.

The chain combines TRBV4-1 with TRBJ2-2; weak D call: TRBD1 (6 bases). Germline V gene data show CDR1 as MGHRA and CDR2 as YSYEKL. Deletions cut 1 base from V and 2 bases from J, with 14 bases between. The CDR3 contains 17 residues. The CDR3 protein is CASSQGPHRVNTGELFF. CDR3 sequence (DNA): TGCGCCAGCAGCCAAGGGCCCCACAGGGTCAACACCGGGGAGCTGTTTTTT.

The genes are TRBV6-1 and TRBJ1-1; D is ambiguous. The CDR3 has 15 amino acids. Between the trimmed V and J ends, which lost 2 bases and 3 bases, there was a span of 13 bases. Germline V gene lookup returns CDR1 MNHNS and CDR2 SASEGT. The CDR3 DNA reads as TGTGCCAGCAGTGAATTGAGAGTTAGAGACACTGAAGCTTTCTTT. Translation: CASSELRVRDTEAFF.

The CDR3 loop reads CASSRPKQGWEKPQHF. In DNA form, the CDR3 reads TGTGCCAGCAGCCGTCCTAAACAGGGATGGGAGAAGCCCCAGCATTTT. This chain uses TRBV5-6 with TRBJ1-5; TRBD1 might be the D (6 bases). CDR1 and CDR2 from the germline V gene are SGHDT and YYEEEE. Trimming stripped 4 bases from V and 8 bases from J, with 22 bases between. This CDR3 is 16 amino acids long.

The chain recombines TRBV19 with TRBJ1-4; TRBD1 matches 8 bases. This CDR3 contains 15 residues. Germline V gene data show CDR1 as LNHDA and CDR2 as SQIVND (reference sequence). V shed 8 bases and J 5 bases; nucleotides not matched to a gene: 10. The CDR3 here is CASRHPGQANEKLFF. The CDR3 region has the DNA TGTGCCAGTCGACACCCGGGACAGGCGAATGAAAAACTGTTTTTT.

The rearrangement uses TRBV5-8 and TRBJ1-5; the D gene is possibly TRBD1 (5 bases). CDR3 length: 14 amino acids. V was pared by 1 base and J by 3 bases, with 8 bases between. Germline V CDR1 and CDR2: SGHTS, YDEGEE. DNA for the CDR3: TGTGCCAGCAGCTTGCCCAGGGCCAATCAGCCCCAGCATTTT. Amino acids: CASSLPRANQPQHF.

The chain joins TRBV6-5 to TRBJ2-7, with D possibly matching TRBD1 (6 bases). The CDR3 length is 14 residues. Per germline, CDR1 MNHEY and CDR2 SVGAGI. Trimming stripped 8 bases from V and 2 bases from J, with 16 bases between. Here the CDR3 DNA reads TGTGCCAGCCGCACCCGGGACACGGCCTACGAGCAGTACTTC. Translated: CASRTRDTAYEQYF.

The V gene is TRBV9, the J gene TRBJ1-4, with D perhaps matching TRBD1 (5 bases). CDR1 is SGDLS and CDR2 is YYNGEE in the germline V gene. The V and J ends lost 0 bases and 7 bases respectively, with 13 bases between them. The CDR3 spans 15 residues. The CDR3 protein is CASSVDWGGGEKLFF. The CDR3 region has the DNA TGTGCCAGCAGCGTAGATTGGGGCGGGGGTGAAAAACTGTTTTTT.

The genes are TRBV15 and TRBJ2-5, with 7 bases that match TRBD1. This CDR3 comprises 15 residues. CDR1 LNHNV and CDR2 YYDKDF come from the germline V gene (reference sequence). V lost 4 bases to trimming and J lost 2 bases; unmatched junction nucleotides: 7. CDR3 sequence: CATSMSRDRQETQYF. The CDR3 region has the DNA TGTGCCACCAGCATGAGCCGGGACAGACAAGAGACCCAGTACTTC. The full variable domain, with the rest looked up from reference TRBV15 and TRBJ2-5, is DAMVIQNPRYQVTQFGKPVTLSCSQTLNHNVMYWYQQKSSQAPKLLFHYYDKDFNNEADTPDNFQSRRPNTSFCFLDIRSPGLGDTAMYLCATSMSRDRQETQYFGPGTRLLVL.

Regarding this clone: A junction boundary mismatches the germline segment, possibly from a read error. The chain is built from TRBV5-1 and TRBJ2-3; a weak D match, TRBD2 (5 bases). The CDR3 is 15 amino acids. In germline, CDR1 is SGHRS, CDR2 YFSETQ. The CDR3 nucleotides are TGCGTCAGCGGCATGGGCGGGTCTAGCACAGATACGCAGTATTTT. Amino acid sequence: CVSGMGGSSTDTQYF.